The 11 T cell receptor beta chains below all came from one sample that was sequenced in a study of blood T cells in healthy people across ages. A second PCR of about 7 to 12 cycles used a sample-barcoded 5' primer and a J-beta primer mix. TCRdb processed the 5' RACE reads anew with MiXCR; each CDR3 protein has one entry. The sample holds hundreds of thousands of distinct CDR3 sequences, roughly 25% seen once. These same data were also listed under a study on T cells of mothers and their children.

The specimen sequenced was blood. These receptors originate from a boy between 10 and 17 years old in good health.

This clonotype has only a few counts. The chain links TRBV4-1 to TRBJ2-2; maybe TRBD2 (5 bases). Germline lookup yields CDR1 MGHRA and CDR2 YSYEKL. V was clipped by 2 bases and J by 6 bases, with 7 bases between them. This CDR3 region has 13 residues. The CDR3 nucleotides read TGCGCCAGCAGCCAATTAGCGTCCGGGGAGCTGTTTTTT. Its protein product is CASSQLASGELFF.

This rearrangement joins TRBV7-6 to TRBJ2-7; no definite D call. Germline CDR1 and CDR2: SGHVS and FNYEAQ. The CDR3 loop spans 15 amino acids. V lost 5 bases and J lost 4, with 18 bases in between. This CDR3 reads CASSPDSLGVYEQYF. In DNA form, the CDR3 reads TGTGCCAGCAGCCCCGACTCCCTCGGCGTATACGAGCAGTACTTC.

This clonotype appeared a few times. This CDR3 is CASSAPGTGSYGYTF. CDR3 in DNA: TGTGCCAGCAGCGCTCCCGGGACAGGGTCCTATGGCTACACCTTC. The rearrangement uses TRBV9 and TRBJ1-2, with 9 bases fitting TRBD1. The V gene end was trimmed by 3 bases and the J gene end by 4 bases; junction bases not matched to a gene: 7. This CDR3 contains 15 residues. The germline gives CDR1 SGDLS, CDR2 YYNGEE.

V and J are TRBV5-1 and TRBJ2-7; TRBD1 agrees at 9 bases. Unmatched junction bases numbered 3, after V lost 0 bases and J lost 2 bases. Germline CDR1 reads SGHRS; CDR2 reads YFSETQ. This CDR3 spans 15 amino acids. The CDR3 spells CASSLAGQGPYEQYF. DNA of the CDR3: TGCGCCAGCAGCTTGGCCGGACAGGGGCCCTACGAGCAGTACTTC. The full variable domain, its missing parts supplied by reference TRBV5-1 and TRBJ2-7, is KAGVTQTPRYLIKTRGQQVTLSCSPISGHRSVSWYQQTPGQGLQFLFEYFSETQRNKGNFPGRFSGRQFSNSRSEMNVSTLELGDSALYLCASSLAGQGPYEQYFGPGTRLTVT.

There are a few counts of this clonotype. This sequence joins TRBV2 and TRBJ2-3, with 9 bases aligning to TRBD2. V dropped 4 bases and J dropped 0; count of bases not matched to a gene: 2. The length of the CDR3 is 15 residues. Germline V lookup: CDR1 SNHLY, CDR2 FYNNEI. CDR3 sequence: CASSASGTSTDTQYF. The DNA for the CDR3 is TGTGCCAGCAGTGCTAGCGGGACTAGCACAGATACGCAGTATTTT.

The CDR3 is CASSSSPGRPYEQYF. The CDR3 DNA is TGTGCCAGCAGCTCATCCCCGGGCAGACCGTACGAGCAGTACTTC. The gene calls are TRBV9 and TRBJ2-7; D uncertain. V lost 4 bases and J lost 4, with 18 bases in between. The CDR3 runs 15 residues. CDR1 is SGDLS and CDR2 is YYNGEE in the germline V gene.

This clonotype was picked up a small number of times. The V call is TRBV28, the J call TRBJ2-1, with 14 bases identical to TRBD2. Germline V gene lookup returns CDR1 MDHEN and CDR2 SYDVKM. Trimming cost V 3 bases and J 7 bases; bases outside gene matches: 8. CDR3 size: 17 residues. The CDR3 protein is CASSFQGLAGAKNEQFF. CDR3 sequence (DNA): TGTGCCAGCAGTTTCCAGGGACTAGCGGGAGCTAAAAATGAGCAGTTCTTC.

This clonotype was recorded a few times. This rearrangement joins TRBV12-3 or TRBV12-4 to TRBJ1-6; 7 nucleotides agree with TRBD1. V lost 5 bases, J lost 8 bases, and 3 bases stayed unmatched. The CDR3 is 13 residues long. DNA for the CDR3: TGTGCCAGCAGTCCCACAGGGGATTCACCCCTCCACTTT. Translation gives CASSPTGDSPLHF.

CDR3 DNA: TGTGCCAGCAGCTGCACACAGGGGAACACTGAAGCTTTCTTT. It yields the protein CASSCTQGNTEAFF. The rearrangement joins TRBV7-6 to TRBJ1-1, with D maybe TRBD1 (6 bases). Trimming removed 4 bases at V and 1 base at J, with 10 bases between. The germline V gene encodes CDR1 SGHVS and CDR2 FNYEAQ. CDR3 length equals 14 residues.

CDR3 sequence reads: CASSTTGGVAGANVLTF. CDR3 bases: TGTGCCAGCAGTACGACGGGGGGAGTGGCTGGGGCCAACGTCCTGACTTTC. This sequence joins TRBV12-3 or TRBV12-4 and TRBJ2-6, with 7 nucleotides matching TRBD2. V lost 5 bases, J lost 2 bases, and 9 bases stayed unmatched. This CDR3 is 17 amino acids long.

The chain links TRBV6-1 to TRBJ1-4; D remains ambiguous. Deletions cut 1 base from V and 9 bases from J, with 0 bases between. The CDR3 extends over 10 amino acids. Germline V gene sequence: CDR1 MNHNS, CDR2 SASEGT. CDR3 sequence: CASSEEKLFF. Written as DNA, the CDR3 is TGTGCCAGCAGTGAAGAAAAACTGTTTTTT.